These 29 T cell receptor beta chains came from one sample sequenced in a study of human T cells and chemical hapten exposure. Extraction yielded total RNA from whole blood (unfractionated). TCRdb reprocessed the 5' RACE reads with MiXCR, giving one entry per CDR3 protein. Of about 80,000 distinct CDR3 sequences in the sample, around a sixth were seen once. All receptors derive from a female donor in good health.

This clonotype was found a few times. The rearrangement joins TRBV4-1 to TRBJ1-3; possibly TRBD1 for D (5 bases). The CDR3 consists of 18 residues. Germline V gene lookup returns CDR1 MGHRA and CDR2 YSYEKL. V lost 2 bases to trimming and J lost 0 bases, with 17 bases between them. The CDR3 coding sequence is TGCGCCAGCAGCCAAATCTTATCGACAGACACCTCTGGAAACACCATATATTTT. Protein: CASSQILSTDTSGNTIYF.

The V gene is TRBV12-3 or TRBV12-4, the J gene TRBJ2-5; 7 bases fit TRBD2. The CDR3 spans 12 residues. V shed 4 bases and J 7 bases; nucleotides not matched to a gene: 3. The DNA for the CDR3 is TGTGCCAGCAGTTCCCCGGGAGGGACCCAGTACTTC. Its protein is CASSSPGGTQYF.

The rearrangement joins TRBV12-3 or TRBV12-4 to TRBJ1-5, with D unclear. The CDR3 loop spans 13 amino acids. Trimming removed 1 base at V and 2 bases at J, with 3 bases between. Here the CDR3 reads CASSLERNQPQHF. For the CDR3, the DNA is TGTGCCAGCAGTTTAGAACGCAATCAGCCCCAGCATTTT.

This clonotype was observed many times. The CDR3 DNA reads TGTGCCAGCAGTTACTCGGGGGGTGACAATCAGCCCCAGCATTTT. This gives the protein CASSYSGGDNQPQHF. The genes are TRBV6-5 and TRBJ1-5; D perhaps matches TRBD1 (5 bases). CDR1 is MNHEY, CDR2 SVGAGI, per germline. V was pared by 0 bases and J by 3 bases, with 9 bases between. The CDR3 covers 15 residues.

This clonotype was detected only a few times. This sequence joins TRBV30 and TRBJ1-1; no definite D call. Deletions cut 3 bases from V and 2 bases from J, with 16 bases between. Germline CDR1 GTSNPN, CDR2 SVGIG (reference sequence). The CDR3 is 15 residues long. DNA of the CDR3: TGTGCCTGGAGCGGGCTTAAGGATTTTAACACTGAAGCTTTCTTT. It translates to CAWSGLKDFNTEAFF. The complete variable domain, with remaining parts taken from reference TRBV30 and TRBJ1-1, reads SQTIHQWPATLVQPVGSPLSLECTVEGTSNPNLYWYRQAAGRGLQLLFYSVGIGQISSEVPQNLSASRPQDRQFILSSKKLLLSDSGFYLCAWSGLKDFNTEAFFGQGTRLTVV.

The genes are TRBV4-3 and TRBJ2-1; TRBD2 agrees at 8 bases. CDR3 size: 18 residues. Germline CDR1 reads LGHNA; CDR2 reads YSLEER. The junction had 9 bases not matched to a gene; V was cut back by 0 bases and J by 2 bases. The CDR3 region has the DNA TGCGCCAGCAGCCAAGATCCCCTCAGCGGGGGAACCTACAATGAGCAGTTCTTC. Its protein is CASSQDPLSGGTYNEQFF.

The chain combines TRBV6-1 with TRBJ1-5, with TRBD1 as a possible D gene (5 bases). The CDR3 runs to 16 residues. The germline V gene encodes CDR1 MNHNS and CDR2 SASEGT. V was shortened by 2 bases and J by 1 base, with 12 bases between the two germline ends. The CDR3 reads CASSEFGALSNQPQHF. As DNA, the CDR3 is TGTGCCAGCAGTGAATTCGGGGCATTGAGCAATCAGCCCCAGCATTTT.

This clonotype was counted between two and nine times. This chain joins TRBV7-2 and TRBJ2-7; D call uncertain. The germline CDR1 and CDR2 sequences are SGHTA and FQGNSA. The germline V and J ends were trimmed by 0 bases and 2 bases, with 11 bases remaining between them. The CDR3 has 15 amino acids. The CDR3 DNA follows: TGTGCCAGCAGCTTAGCCGTTCGGGCCCCCTACGAGCAGTACTTC. Protein product: CASSLAVRAPYEQYF.

This clonotype was picked up many times. The V and J genes are TRBV9 and TRBJ1-3; D is ambiguous. The V end lost 4 bases, the J end lost 0 bases, and 14 bases lay between the germline ends. CDR1 SGDLS and CDR2 YYNGEE come from the germline V gene. This CDR3 spans 16 amino acids. The CDR3 region is CASSPIRDYSGNTIYF. CDR3 coding DNA: TGTGCCAGCAGCCCAATTCGAGACTACTCTGGAAACACCATATATTTT.

The rearrangement links TRBV27 to TRBJ2-4; no clear D gene. This CDR3 has 14 amino acids. Per germline, CDR1 MNHEY and CDR2 SMNVEV (reference sequence). Trimming cost V 6 bases and J 0 bases, with 9 bases left between them. CDR3 amino acids: CASRESLAKNIQYF. DNA for the CDR3: TGTGCCAGCAGGGAAAGTCTAGCCAAAAACATTCAGTACTTC.

This clonotype showed up just once. The chain combines TRBV28 with TRBJ1-1, with TRBD1 matching 11 bases. CDR1 is MDHEN, CDR2 SYDVKM, per germline. The V segment lost 10 bases and the J segment 1 base; nucleotides outside the gene matches: 17. The CDR3 has 18 amino acids. CDR3 in amino acids: CATLIQTDRGRGNTEAFF. Written as DNA, the CDR3 is TGTGCCACCCTTATACAAACGGACAGGGGGCGCGGGAACACTGAAGCTTTCTTT.

This clonotype was seen a few times. V is TRBV2 and J is TRBJ2-1; D call uncertain. CDR3 size: 12 residues. V shed 7 bases and J shed 7 bases, with 11 bases lying between them. Germline CDR1 reads SNHLY; CDR2 reads FYNNEI. The CDR3 DNA reads as TGTGCCAGCAAGGGCAACGGGAATGAGCAGTTCTTC. It encodes CASKGNGNEQFF. Looking up the rest from reference TRBV2 and TRBJ2-1 gives the full variable domain: EPEVTQTPSHQVTQMGQEVILRCVPISNHLYFYWYRQILGQKVEFLVSFYNNEISEKSEIFDDQFSVERPDGSNFTLKIRSTKLEDSAMYFCASKGNGNEQFFGPGTRLTVL.

This clonotype was detected many times. J is TRBJ2-2 and V is TRBV18; D tentatively fits TRBD1 or TRBD2 (5 bases each). This CDR3 contains 15 residues. Germline assignment: CDR1 KGHSH and CDR2 LQKENI. The V end lost 3 bases, the J end lost 5 bases, and 13 bases lay between the germline ends. CDR3 loop: CASSPGRESTGELFF. The CDR3 DNA is TGTGCCAGCTCACCTGGCAGGGAGTCGACCGGGGAGCTGTTTTTT. Based on the CDR3 plus reference TRBV18 and TRBJ2-2, the full variable domain is NAGVMQNPRHLVRRRGQEARLRCSPMKGHSHVYWYRQLPEEGLKFMVYLQKENIIDESGMPKERFSAEFPKEGPSILRIQQVVRGDSAAYFCASSPGRESTGELFFGEGSRLTVL.

This clonotype was seen a few times. The chain combines TRBV11-2 with TRBJ2-7; 7 bases agree with TRBD2. Germline V lookup: CDR1 SGHAT, CDR2 FQNNGV. J was trimmed by 6 bases and V by 5 bases; bases with no gene match: 19. The CDR3 has 17 amino acids. This CDR3 reads CASSPDSFWGGRSEQYF. The CDR3 DNA reads TGTGCCAGCAGCCCCGATTCGTTCTGGGGCGGGAGAAGCGAGCAGTACTTC. Based on the CDR3 plus reference TRBV11-2 and TRBJ2-7, the full variable domain is EAGVAQSPRYKIIEKRQSVAFWCNPISGHATLYWYQQILGQGPKLLIQFQNNGVVDDSQLPKDRFSAERLKGVDSTLKIQPAKLEDSAVYLCASSPDSFWGGRSEQYFGPGTRLTVT.

In its sample, this clonotype was seen a few times. The chain employs TRBV7-2 and TRBJ2-7, with D tentatively TRBD2 (6 bases). Germline CDR1 and CDR2: SGHTA and FQGNSA. The CDR3 extends over 16 amino acids. V lost 5 bases and J 1 base, leaving 18 bases between the germline ends. Here the CDR3 DNA reads TGTGCCAGCAGCCCAGGTATCGGGGGATTGTCCTACGAGCAGTACTTC. Encoded protein: CASSPGIGGLSYEQYF. Full variable domain (outside the CDR3, taken from reference TRBV7-2 and TRBJ2-7): GAGVSQSPSNKVTEKGKDVELRCDPISGHTALYWYRQSLGQGLEFLIYFQGNSAPDKSGLPSDRFSAERTGGSVSTLTIQRTQQEDSAVYLCASSPGIGGLSYEQYFGPGTRLTVT.

The chain is built from TRBV20-1 and TRBJ2-3; D might be TRBD1 or TRBD2, each matching 6 bases. V lost 6 bases and J lost 0, with 7 bases in between. This CDR3 is 12 amino acids long. Germline CDR1 reads DFQATT; CDR2 reads SNEGSKA (reference sequence). This CDR3 reads CSAGGSTDTQYF. The CDR3 nucleotides are TGCAGTGCCGGGGGCAGCACAGATACGCAGTATTTT.

This clonotype was picked up a small number of times. The chain is built from TRBV6-5 and TRBJ2-3, with 14 bases aligning to TRBD2. The ends lost 4 bases at V and 4 bases at J; junction bases unmatched: 1. This CDR3 comprises 15 residues. Germline values: CDR1 MNHEY, CDR2 SVGAGI. The CDR3 sequence is CASSLGLAGADTQYF. The CDR3 DNA follows: TGTGCCAGCAGTTTGGGACTAGCGGGAGCAGATACGCAGTATTTT.

The chain is built from TRBV28 and TRBJ2-2, with 8 nucleotides matching TRBD1. The trim removed 3 bases at V and 5 bases at J, leaving 5 bases unmatched. This CDR3 is built from 15 residues. Germline CDR1 MDHEN, CDR2 SYDVKM. In nucleotides, the CDR3 is TGTGCCAGCAGTTTGGGGCAGGGGGCGACCGGGGAGCTGTTTTTT. It yields the protein CASSLGQGATGELFF.

J is TRBJ2-6 and V is TRBV6-1, with unresolved D. Trimming removed 3 bases at V and 4 bases at J, with 10 bases between. The V gene's germline CDR1 is MNHNS and CDR2 SASEGT. The CDR3 length is 15 residues. The CDR3 loop reads CASSEMGSGANVLTF. The CDR3 DNA follows: TGTGCCAGCAGTGAGATGGGGTCCGGGGCCAACGTCCTGACTTTC.

In its sample, this clonotype was seen many times. V gene TRBV5-4 combines with J gene TRBJ1-1; a possible D gene is TRBD1 (6 bases). The CDR3 extends over 16 amino acids. Germline V gene data show CDR1 as SGHNT and CDR2 as YYREEE (reference sequence). V lost 0 bases, J lost 3 bases, and 15 bases lay in between. CDR3 nucleotides: TGTGCCAGCAGCTTGGGACGGGGGGCGCTTGACACTGAAGCTTTCTTT. It specifies CASSLGRGALDTEAFF.

The chain is built from TRBV6-6 and TRBJ1-6; D unresolved. The germline gives CDR1 MNHNY, CDR2 SVGAGI (reference sequence). This CDR3 has 15 residues. Trimming left V 0 bases short and J 3 bases short, with 6 bases between. CDR3 nucleotide sequence: TGTGCCAGCAGTTACTCGGCAGGCTATAATTCACCCCTCCACTTT. Translated: CASSYSAGYNSPLHF.

This clonotype was seen only a few times. The chain joins TRBV20-1 to TRBJ2-3; 11 nucleotides line up with TRBD2. Unmatched junction bases numbered 5, after V lost 4 bases and J lost 2 bases. Germline loops: CDR1 DFQATT, CDR2 SNEGSKA (reference sequence). CDR3 size: 15 residues. CDR3 amino acids: CSATGTSGPTDTQYF. CDR3 bases: TGCAGTGCTACAGGGACTAGCGGTCCCACAGATACGCAGTATTTT.

This clonotype was seen only a few times. The rearrangement joins TRBV7-6 to TRBJ2-7; the D is unclear. The germline V gene has CDR1 SGHVS and CDR2 FNYEAQ. This CDR3 contains 12 residues. Trimming left V 4 bases short and J 4 bases short, with 8 bases between. The chain's CDR3 is CASSSGDYEQYF. The CDR3 bases are TGTGCCAGCAGCTCCGGCGATTACGAGCAGTACTTC.

In this sample, this clonotype turned up many times. This chain uses TRBV6-4 with TRBJ2-3, with D possibly TRBD2 on 6 matching bases. Germline-derived CDR1 and CDR2 are MRHNA and SNTAGT. V shed 4 bases and J shed 2 bases, with 10 bases lying between them. This CDR3 has 14 residues. This CDR3 is CASSVGGDTDTQYF. The CDR3 DNA sequence: TGTGCCAGCAGTGTCGGCGGGGACACAGATACGCAGTATTTT.

This chain joins TRBV27 and TRBJ1-1, with D possibly matching TRBD1 (6 bases). This CDR3 is built from 13 residues. The V gene lost 3 bases and the J gene lost 3 bases, with 8 bases spanning the gap. The germline V gene has CDR1 MNHEY and CDR2 SMNVEV (reference sequence). The CDR3 is CASSFPGDTEAFF. Written as DNA, the CDR3 is TGTGCCAGCAGTTTCCCAGGGGACACTGAAGCTTTCTTT.

This clonotype was counted a few times. The CDR3, as DNA: TGTGCCAGCAGCTTTAAGCTAGATGAAAAACTGTTTTTT. This translates into CASSFKLDEKLFF. The chain is built from TRBV7-8 and TRBJ1-4; D is uncertain. The length of the CDR3 is 13 residues. Looked up from germline, CDR1 is SGHVS and CDR2 is FQNEAQ. V was pared by 3 bases and J by 6 bases, with 8 bases between.

This chain joins TRBV5-1 and TRBJ2-3; 12 positions match TRBD2. CDR1 and CDR2 (germline): SGHRS, YFSETQ. This CDR3 is 18 amino acids long. The trim removed 3 bases at V and 3 bases at J, leaving 11 bases unmatched. CDR3 residues: CASSSRTSGVSRTDTQYF. CDR3 in DNA: TGCGCCAGCAGCTCCCGGACTAGCGGGGTCAGTAGGACAGATACGCAGTATTTT.

The gene calls are TRBV29-1 and TRBJ1-5, with TRBD1 identical over 8 bases. The CDR3 is made up of 13 amino acids. The J segment lost 2 bases and the V segment lost 6 bases, leaving 3 bases of the junction unmatched. Germline V gene sequence: CDR1 SQVTM, CDR2 ANQGSEA. The CDR3 is CSVGQGGNQPQHF. CDR3 nucleotide sequence: TGCAGCGTCGGACAGGGTGGCAATCAGCCCCAGCATTTT.

This clonotype was seen a few times. J is TRBJ1-5 and V is TRBV6-2 or TRBV6-3, with D possibly matching TRBD1 (5 bases). Trimming stripped 2 bases from V and 2 bases from J, with 19 bases between. Germline V lookup: CDR1 MNHEY, CDR2 SVGEGT. This CDR3 spans 18 amino acids. CDR3 coding DNA: TGTGCCAGCAGTTACCCGACTTGGGGGGGAGGGGGCAATCAGCCCCAGCATTTT. This sequence encodes CASSYPTWGGGGNQPQHF.